This entry features one T cell receptor (beta chain) sequence. Data came from immunoSEQ multiplex PCR; TCRdb stores just in-frame clones and leaves some out. This table holds about 2,200,000 clones, 93% found once. The data stem from a study of shared clonotypes between healthy human individuals. CDR3 size: 13 residues. Trimming stripped 2 bases from V and 4 bases from J, with 9 bases between. Germline CDR1 MNHEY, CDR2 SMNVEV (reference sequence). CD45RO-negative cells were positively selected for CCR7, leaving out terminally differentiated effector memory CD45RA+ cells. This rearrangement joins TRBV27 to TRBJ2-7; D uncertain. The receptor was derived from a man aged 18 to 29 in good health. Some clones in this sample may be carry-over from other donors' samples. Sequenced sample: naive CD8+ T cells from PBMCs. The CDR3 sequence: CASSLNWLYEQYF. In DNA form, the CDR3 reads TGTGCCAGCAGTTTAAATTGGCTTTACGAGCAGTACTTC.